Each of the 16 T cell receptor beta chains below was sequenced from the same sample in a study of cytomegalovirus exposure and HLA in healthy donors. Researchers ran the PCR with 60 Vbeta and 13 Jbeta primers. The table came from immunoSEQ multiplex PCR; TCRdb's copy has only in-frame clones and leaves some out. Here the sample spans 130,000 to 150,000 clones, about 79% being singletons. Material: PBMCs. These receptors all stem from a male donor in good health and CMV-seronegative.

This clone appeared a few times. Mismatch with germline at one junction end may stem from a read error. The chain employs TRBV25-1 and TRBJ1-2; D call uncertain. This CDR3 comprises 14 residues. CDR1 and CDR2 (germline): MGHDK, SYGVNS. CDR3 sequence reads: CASRGEQGHMAVQF. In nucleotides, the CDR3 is TGTGCCAGCAGGGGAGAACAAGGTCATATGGCCGTTCAATTC.

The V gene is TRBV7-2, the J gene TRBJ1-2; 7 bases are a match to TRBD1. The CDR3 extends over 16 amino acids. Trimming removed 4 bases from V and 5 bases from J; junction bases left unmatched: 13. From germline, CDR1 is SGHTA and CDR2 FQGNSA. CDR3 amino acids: CASSSKTGTAAYGYTF. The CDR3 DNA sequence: TGTGCCAGCAGCTCAAAGACCGGGACAGCCGCGTATGGCTACACCTTC.

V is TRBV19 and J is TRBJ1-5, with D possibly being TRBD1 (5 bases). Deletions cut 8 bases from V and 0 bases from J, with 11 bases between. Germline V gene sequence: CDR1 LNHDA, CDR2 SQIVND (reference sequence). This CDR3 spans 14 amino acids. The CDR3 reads CASVDSNSNQPQHF. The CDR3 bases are TGTGCCAGTGTAGACAGCAATAGCAATCAGCCCCAGCATTTT.

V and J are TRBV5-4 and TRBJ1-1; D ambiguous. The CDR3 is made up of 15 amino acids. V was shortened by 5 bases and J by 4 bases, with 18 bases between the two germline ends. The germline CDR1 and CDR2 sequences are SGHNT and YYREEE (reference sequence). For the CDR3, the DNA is TGTGCCAGCAGAGTCTCCGGGGTAACGGTCACTGAAGCTTTCTTT. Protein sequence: CASRVSGVTVTEAFF.

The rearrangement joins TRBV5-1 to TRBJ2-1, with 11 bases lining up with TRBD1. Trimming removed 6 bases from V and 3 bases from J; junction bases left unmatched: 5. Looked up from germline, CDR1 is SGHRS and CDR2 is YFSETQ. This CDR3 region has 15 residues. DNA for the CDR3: TGCGCCAGCATCTGGGGGACAGGGGGCTACAATGAGCAGTTCTTC. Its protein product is CASIWGTGGYNEQFF.

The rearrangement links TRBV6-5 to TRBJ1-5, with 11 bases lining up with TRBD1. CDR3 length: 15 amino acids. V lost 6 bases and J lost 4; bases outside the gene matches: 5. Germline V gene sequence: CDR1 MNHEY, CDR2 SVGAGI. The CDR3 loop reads CASRDRGPANQPQHF. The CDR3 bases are TGTGCCAGCAGGGACAGGGGGCCAGCAAATCAGCCCCAGCATTTT.

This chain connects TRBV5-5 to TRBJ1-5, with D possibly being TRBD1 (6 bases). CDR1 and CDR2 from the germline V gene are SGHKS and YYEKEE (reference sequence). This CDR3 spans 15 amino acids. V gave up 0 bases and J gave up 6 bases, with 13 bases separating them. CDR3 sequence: CASSLERQGTQPQHF. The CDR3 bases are TGTGCCAGCAGCTTGGAGAGGCAGGGGACTCAGCCCCAGCATTTT.

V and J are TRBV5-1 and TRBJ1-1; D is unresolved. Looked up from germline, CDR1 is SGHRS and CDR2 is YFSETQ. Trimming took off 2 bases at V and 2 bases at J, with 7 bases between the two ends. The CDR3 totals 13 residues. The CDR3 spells CASSFGQNTEAFF. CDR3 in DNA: TGCGCCAGCAGCTTTGGGCAAAACACTGAAGCTTTCTTT.

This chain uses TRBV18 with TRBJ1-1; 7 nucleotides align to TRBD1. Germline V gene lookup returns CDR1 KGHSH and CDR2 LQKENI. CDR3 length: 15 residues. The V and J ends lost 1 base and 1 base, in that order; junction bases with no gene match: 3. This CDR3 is CASSPRTGPNTEAFF. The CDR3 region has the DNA TGTGCCAGCTCACCACGGACAGGACCGAACACTGAAGCTTTCTTT.

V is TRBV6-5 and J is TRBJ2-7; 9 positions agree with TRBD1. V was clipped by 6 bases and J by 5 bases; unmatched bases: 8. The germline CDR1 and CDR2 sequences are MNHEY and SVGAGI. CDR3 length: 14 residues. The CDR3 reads CASSYRGPIDEQYF. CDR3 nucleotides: TGTGCCAGCAGCTACAGGGGGCCTATCGACGAGCAGTACTTC.

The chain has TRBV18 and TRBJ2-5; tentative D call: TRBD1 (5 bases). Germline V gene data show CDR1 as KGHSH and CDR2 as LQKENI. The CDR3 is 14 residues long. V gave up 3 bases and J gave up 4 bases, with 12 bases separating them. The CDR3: CASSPMQGAETQYF. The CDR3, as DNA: TGTGCCAGCTCACCCATGCAGGGCGCAGAGACCCAGTACTTC.

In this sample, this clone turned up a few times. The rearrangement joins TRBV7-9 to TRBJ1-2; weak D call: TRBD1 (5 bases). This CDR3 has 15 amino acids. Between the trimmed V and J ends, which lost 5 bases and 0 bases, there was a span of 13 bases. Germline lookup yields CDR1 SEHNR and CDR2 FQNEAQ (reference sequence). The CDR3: CASSEGAVANYGYTF. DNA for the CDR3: TGTGCCAGCAGCGAAGGGGCAGTTGCTAACTATGGCTACACCTTC.

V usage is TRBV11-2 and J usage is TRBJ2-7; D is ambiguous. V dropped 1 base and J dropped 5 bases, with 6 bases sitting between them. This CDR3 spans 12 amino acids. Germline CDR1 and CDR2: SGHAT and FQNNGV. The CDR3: CASSLGSDEQYF. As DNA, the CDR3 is TGTGCCAGCAGCTTAGGCTCGGACGAGCAGTACTTC. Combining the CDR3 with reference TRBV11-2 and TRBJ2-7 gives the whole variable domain EAGVAQSPRYKIIEKRQSVAFWCNPISGHATLYWYQQILGQGPKLLIQFQNNGVVDDSQLPKDRFSAERLKGVDSTLKIQPAKLEDSAVYLCASSLGSDEQYFGPGTRLTVT.

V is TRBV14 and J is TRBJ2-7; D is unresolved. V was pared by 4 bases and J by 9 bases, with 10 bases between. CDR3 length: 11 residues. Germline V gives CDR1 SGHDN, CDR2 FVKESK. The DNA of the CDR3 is TGTGCCAGCAGCCCCTCTACGGTGCAGTACTTC. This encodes CASSPSTVQYF.

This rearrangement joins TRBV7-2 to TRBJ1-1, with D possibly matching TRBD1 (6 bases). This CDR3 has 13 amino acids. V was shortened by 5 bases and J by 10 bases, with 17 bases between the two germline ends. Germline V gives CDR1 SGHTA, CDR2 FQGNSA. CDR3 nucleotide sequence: TGTGCCAGCAGCCTGGGGGCAATCCTCGGAGCTTTCTTT. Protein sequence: CASSLGAILGAFF.

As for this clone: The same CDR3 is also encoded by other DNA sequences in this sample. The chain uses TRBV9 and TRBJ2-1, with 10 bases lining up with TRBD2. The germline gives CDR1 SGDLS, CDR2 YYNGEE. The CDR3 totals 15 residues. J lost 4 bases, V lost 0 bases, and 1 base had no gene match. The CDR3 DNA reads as TGTGCCAGCAGCGTAGGGACTAGCGGTTACAATGAGCAGTTCTTC. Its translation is CASSVGTSGYNEQFF.